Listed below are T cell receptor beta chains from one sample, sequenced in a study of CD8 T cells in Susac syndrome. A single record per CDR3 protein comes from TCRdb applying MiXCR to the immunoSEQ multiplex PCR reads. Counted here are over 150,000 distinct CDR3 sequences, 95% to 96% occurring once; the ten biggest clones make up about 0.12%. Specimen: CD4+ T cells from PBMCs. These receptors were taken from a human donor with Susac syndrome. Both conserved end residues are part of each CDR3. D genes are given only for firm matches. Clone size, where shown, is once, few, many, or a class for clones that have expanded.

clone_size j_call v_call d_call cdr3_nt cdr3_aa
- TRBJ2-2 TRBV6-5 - TGTGCCAGCAGTTCCCCCCCTCCTCACAGGGCGACGGCCGGGGAGCTGTTTTTT CASSSPPPHRATAGELFF
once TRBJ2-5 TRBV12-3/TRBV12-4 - TGTGCCAGCAGTTTAGCCAGCGGACTATCCCAAGAGACCCAGTACTTC CASSLASGLSQETQYF
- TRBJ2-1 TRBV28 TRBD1 TGTGCCAGCAGCCCAGGACAGGCGAACAATGAGCAGTTCTTC CASSPGQANNEQFF
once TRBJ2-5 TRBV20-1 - TGCAGTGCTAGTGTGGGCCAAGAGACCCAGTACTTC CSASVGQETQYF
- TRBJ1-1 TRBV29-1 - TGCAGCGTTGATCCCCGACGGGGATGGGGCACTGAAGCTTTCTTT CSVDPRRGWGTEAFF
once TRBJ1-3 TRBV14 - TGTGCCAGCAGCCAAGATCTACCGGGCGCGGGAAACACCATATATTTT CASSQDLPGAGNTIYF
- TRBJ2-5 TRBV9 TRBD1 TGTGCCAGCAGCGTAGACCCCCAGGGGGCTATCCAAGAGACCCAGTACTTC CASSVDPQGAIQETQYF
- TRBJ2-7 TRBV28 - TGTGCCAGCAGTTCCCAAATGGGGGACTCCTACGAGCAGTACTTC CASSSQMGDSYEQYF
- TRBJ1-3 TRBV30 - TGTGCCTGGAGCCGGAGACGCGCGACTGGAAACACCATATATTTT CAWSRRRATGNTIYF
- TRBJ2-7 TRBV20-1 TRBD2 TGCAGTGCTAGAAGCGGGAGAGGCTACGAGCAGTACTTC CSARSGRGYEQYF
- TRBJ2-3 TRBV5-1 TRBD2 TGCGCCAGCAGATTAGGACTAGCGGGACTCACAGATACGCAGTATTTT CASRLGLAGLTDTQYF
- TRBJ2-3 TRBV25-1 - TGTGCCAGCAGTGCAGTCAGGGGCGATACGCAGTATTTT CASSAVRGDTQYF
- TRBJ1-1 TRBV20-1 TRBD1 TGCAGTGCCCCCCGGACAGGGAACACTGAAGCTTTCTTT CSAPRTGNTEAFF
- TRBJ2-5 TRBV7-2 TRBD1 TGTGCCAGCAACTCCGCGCCGGGACAGGGGGAGACCCAGTACTTC CASNSAPGQGETQYF
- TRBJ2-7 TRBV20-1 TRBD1 TGCAGTGCCATTTTCCTCAGGGGGCGGGAGCAGTACTTC CSAIFLRGREQYF
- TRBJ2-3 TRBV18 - TGTGCCAGCTCTCCCGTGCCTCGTGGAGGGCTAACAGATACGCAGTATTTT CASSPVPRGGLTDTQYF
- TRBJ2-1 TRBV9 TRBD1 TGTGCCAGCAGCGCAGGGGGAGTATTTATCAATGAGCAGTTCTTC CASSAGGVFINEQFF
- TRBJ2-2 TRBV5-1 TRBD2 TGCGCCAGCAGCTTGGCGCCTAGCGGCACCGGGGAGCTGTTTTTT CASSLAPSGTGELFF
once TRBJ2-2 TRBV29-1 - TGCAGCGTCACGGCGAGGGGGAACACCGGGGAGCTGTTTTTT CSVTARGNTGELFF
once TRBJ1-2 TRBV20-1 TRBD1 TGCAGTGCTAGCGAGGGGACAGCCTCTAACTATGGCTACACCTTC CSASEGTASNYGYTF
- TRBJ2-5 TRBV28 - TGTGCCAGCAGTTTAGGGGGGACCCAAGAGACCCAGTACTTC CASSLGGTQETQYF
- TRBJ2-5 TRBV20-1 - TGCAGTGCGACGACGCAGGAAGAGACCCAGTACTTC CSATTQEETQYF
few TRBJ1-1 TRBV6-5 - TGTGCCAGCAGTCAGGGCACTGAAGCTTTCTTT CASSQGTEAFF
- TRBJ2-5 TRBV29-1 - TGCAGCGTTGGGACACACCAAGAGACCCAGTACTTC CSVGTHQETQYF
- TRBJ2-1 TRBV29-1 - TGCAGCGCCAACGCGCCGGGATATGAGCAGTTCTTC CSANAPGYEQFF
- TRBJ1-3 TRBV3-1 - TGTGCCAGCAGCCAAATGATCCTCTCTGGAAACACCATATATTTT CASSQMILSGNTIYF
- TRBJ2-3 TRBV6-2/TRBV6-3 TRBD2 TGTGCCAGCAGCTTCCCACTAGCGGGGGTCACAGATACGCAGTATTTT CASSFPLAGVTDTQYF